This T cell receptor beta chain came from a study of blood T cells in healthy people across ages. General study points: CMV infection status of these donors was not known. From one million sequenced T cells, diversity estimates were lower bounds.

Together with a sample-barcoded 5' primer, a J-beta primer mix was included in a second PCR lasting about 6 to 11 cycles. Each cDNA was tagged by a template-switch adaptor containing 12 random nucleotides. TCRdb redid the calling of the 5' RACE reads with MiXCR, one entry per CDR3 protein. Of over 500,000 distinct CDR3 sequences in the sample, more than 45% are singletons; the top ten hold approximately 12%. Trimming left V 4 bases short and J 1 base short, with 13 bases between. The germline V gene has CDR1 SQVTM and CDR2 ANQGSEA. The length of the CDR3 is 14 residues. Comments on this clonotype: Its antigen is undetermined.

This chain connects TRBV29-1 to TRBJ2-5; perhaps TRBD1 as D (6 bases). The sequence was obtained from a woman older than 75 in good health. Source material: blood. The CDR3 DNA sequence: TGCAGCGTTGTGAGGGGGAACTCCCAAGAGACCCAGTACTTC. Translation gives CSVVRGNSQETQYF.